This section outlines one TCR beta chain sequence together with its context. Its antigen remains unidentified. One base away there is no much larger clone; base qualities are not given. The CDR3 spans 12 residues, from the cysteine through the phenylalanine. Only the CDR3 region is kept as DNA, spanning 36 bases read in frame from base 1. Trimming costs V 4 bases and J 6 bases, and their ends lie 9 bases apart. The germline V gene yields SGHRS for CDR1 and YFSETQ for CDR2. The source of the sample is a study of blood T cell repertoires in COVID-19 (TCRdb year 2020). For context, the study as a whole: Samples covering the acute and convalescent phases of COVID-19 were provided by collaborators in the United States, Italy and Spain. Sample metadata almost always included a de-identified subject ID, COVID-19 status, age in years and sex. The material from the prospective study consisted of cDNA or gDNA derived from T cells, B-cell-depleted T cells, or PBMCs. The samples were drawn from two sources: the first 160 participants of the ongoing ImmuneRACE study, and 950 to 1,500 subjects contributed by 6 global collaborators. Deeply sampled blood TCRbeta repertoires from subjects exposed to, actively infected with, or recovered from COVID-19 were included in the dataset. HLA class I and class II types, where available, came from metadata supplied by the sample provider rather than from assay-based typing. The repertoires were made available in a free public database intended to serve as a resource for research on the immune response to SARS-CoV-2.

Each collaborating institution followed its own protocols to collect whole blood in K2EDTA tubes. For TCRbeta analysis, collaborator samples were shipped as frozen whole blood, as isolated PBMCs, or as DNA extracted from either sample type. General conclusions and limits of the study: The amount of clinical and demographic metadata varied by source and participant and was provided uncurated.

TCRbeta CDR3 regions were amplified from genomic DNA by means of the immunoSEQ Assay, a bias-controlled multiplex PCR. Regarding the original processing steps: Nucleated cell counts per sample were estimated from amplification of reference gene primers within the assay. Sequence reads were collapsed and filtered to measure the absolute abundance of every unique TCRbeta CDR3 rearrangement. For each sample, productive Simpson clonality was calculated as the square root of Simpson's diversity index across productive rearrangements. The table comes from immuneACCESS by way of TCRdb, which keeps in-frame sequences with V and J called. Part of the clones is missing from these tables; in studies checked, under half for an unresolved V gene and the rest for unknown reasons. Clonal size and the V and J genes are those of that table, whereas D and trimming came from the DNA. Present in this sample are over 100,000 clones, 85% to 90% of which were seen just once. The ten largest account for roughly 5% of the sample.

Sequencing input: peripheral blood. Here the chain combines TRBV5-1 and TRBJ2-3; TRBD1 is perhaps the D gene, given 6 matching bases. The receptor's source is a human donor in a cohort sampled during active COVID-19. The nucleotides are TGCGCCAGCAGCCGTAGGGGGGATACGCAGTATTTT. Translated, it gives CASSRRGDTQYF.